This T cell receptor beta chain stems from a study of T cell repertoires in cytomegalovirus infection. About the research overall: HLA-B-restricted CMV epitopes that are well studied, plus recently identified HLA-C-restricted ones, were used by the study. Indications came from public TCR beta signatures; they pointed to CMV infection and to a matching HLA type.

In regard to this clonotype: Its matching antigen is unknown.

The study, taken as a whole, reports: Within the response measured ex vivo, HLA-C-restricted CMV-specific TCR beta clonotypes were dominant. Identification of carriers of CMV plus the relevant HLA was achieved through cumulative public TCR beta family frequency.

There are 15 residues in the CDR3. V lost 1 base to trimming and J lost 4 bases, with 12 bases between them. In germline, CDR1 is SGHKS, CDR2 YYEKEE (reference sequence). TCRdb reanalysed the reads using MiXCR and keeps one entry per CDR3 protein. The sample has hundreds of thousands of distinct CDR3 sequences; around a third are singletons. This TCR came from a human donor in good health (CMV status not recorded). Some clones in this sample may be carry-over from other donors' samples. Sequencing used cultured PBMCs, obtained from culture after CMV antigen stimulation. This chain connects TRBV5-5 to TRBJ2-1; D gene unclear. The CDR3 loop is CASSLRQANYNEQFF. The CDR3 bases are TGTGCCAGCAGCTTGCGGCAGGCCAATTACAATGAGCAGTTCTTC.